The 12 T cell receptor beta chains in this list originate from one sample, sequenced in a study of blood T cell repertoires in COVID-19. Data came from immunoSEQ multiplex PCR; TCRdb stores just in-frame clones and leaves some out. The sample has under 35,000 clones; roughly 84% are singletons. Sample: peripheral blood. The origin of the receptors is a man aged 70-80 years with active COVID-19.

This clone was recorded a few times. The CDR3 here is CASSLYGGTGGQPQHF. In DNA, the CDR3 is TGTGCCAGCAGCTTGTATGGCGGGACAGGAGGTCAGCCCCAGCATTTT. The chain is built from TRBV5-8 and TRBJ1-5, with 8 bases that match TRBD1. The CDR3 length is 16 residues. V trimming: 1 base; J trimming: 6 bases; junction bases outside the gene matches: 9. From germline, CDR1 is SGHTS and CDR2 YDEGEE.

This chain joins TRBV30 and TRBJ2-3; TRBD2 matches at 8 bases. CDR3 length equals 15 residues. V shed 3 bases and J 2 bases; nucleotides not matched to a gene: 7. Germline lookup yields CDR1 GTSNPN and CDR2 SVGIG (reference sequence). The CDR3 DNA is TGTGCCTGGAGCTCTCTAGCGGGCCTCACAGATACGCAGTATTTT. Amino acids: CAWSSLAGLTDTQYF.

The CDR3 loop is CASSRLAGLDTQYF. CDR3 in DNA: TGTGCTTCATCAAGGCTAGCGGGGTTAGATACGCAGTATTTT. The V gene is TRBV7-3, the J gene TRBJ2-3; 9 bases are shared with TRBD2. Germline V gene data show CDR1 as SGHTA and CDR2 as FQGTGA. CDR3 length: 14 amino acids.

The CDR3 coding sequence is TGTGCCAGCAGCTGGAGGGGTAGGACTGAAGCTTTCTTT. The encoded protein is CASSWRGRTEAFF. The chain is built from TRBV5-6 and TRBJ1-1; D is perhaps TRBD1 (5 bases). Germline lookup yields CDR1 SGHDT and CDR2 YYEEEE. V was cut by 3 bases and J by 5 bases, with 11 bases left in between. The CDR3 contains 13 residues.

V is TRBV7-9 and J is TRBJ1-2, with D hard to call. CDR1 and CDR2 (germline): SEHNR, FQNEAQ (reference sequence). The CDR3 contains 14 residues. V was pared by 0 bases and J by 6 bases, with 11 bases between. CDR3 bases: TGTGCCAGCAGCTTAGCGGTAACAGCCGATGGCTACACCTTC. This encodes CASSLAVTADGYTF. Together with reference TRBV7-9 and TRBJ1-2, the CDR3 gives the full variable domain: DTGVSQNPRHKITKRGQNVTFRCDPISEHNRLYWYRQTLGQGPEFLTYFQNEAQLEKSRLLSDRFSAERPKGSFSTLEIQRTEQGDSAMYLCASSLAVTADGYTFGSGTRLTVV.

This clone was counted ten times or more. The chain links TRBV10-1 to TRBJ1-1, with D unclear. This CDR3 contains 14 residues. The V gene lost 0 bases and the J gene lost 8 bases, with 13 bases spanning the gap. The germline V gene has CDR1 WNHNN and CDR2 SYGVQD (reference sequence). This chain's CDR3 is CASSESVESQEAFF. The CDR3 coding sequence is TGCGCCAGCAGTGAGTCTGTGGAGTCTCAAGAAGCTTTCTTT.

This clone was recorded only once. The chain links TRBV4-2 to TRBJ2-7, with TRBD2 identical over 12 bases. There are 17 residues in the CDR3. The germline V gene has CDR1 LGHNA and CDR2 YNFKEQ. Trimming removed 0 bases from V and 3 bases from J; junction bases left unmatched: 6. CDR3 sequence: CASSQDRASGRGYEQYF. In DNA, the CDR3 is TGTGCCAGCAGCCAAGATCGGGCTAGCGGGAGGGGCTACGAGCAGTACTTC.

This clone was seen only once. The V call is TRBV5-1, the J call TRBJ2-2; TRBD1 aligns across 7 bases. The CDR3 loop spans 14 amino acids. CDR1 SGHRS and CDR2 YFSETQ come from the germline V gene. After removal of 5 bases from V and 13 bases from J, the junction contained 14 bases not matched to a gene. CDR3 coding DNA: TGCGCCAGCAGGTTGACAGGGAGCGCCCATGGGCTGTTTTTT. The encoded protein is CASRLTGSAHGLFF.

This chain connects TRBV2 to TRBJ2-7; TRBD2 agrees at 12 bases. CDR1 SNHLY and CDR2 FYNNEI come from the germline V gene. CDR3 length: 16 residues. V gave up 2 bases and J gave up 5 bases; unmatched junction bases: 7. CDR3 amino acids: CASSELRLAGVDEQYF. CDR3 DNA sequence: TGTGCCAGCAGTGAACTGAGACTAGCGGGAGTAGACGAGCAGTACTTC.

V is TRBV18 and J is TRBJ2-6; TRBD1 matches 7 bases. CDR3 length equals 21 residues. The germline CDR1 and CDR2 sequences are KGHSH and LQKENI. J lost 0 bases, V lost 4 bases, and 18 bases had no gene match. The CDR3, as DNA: TGTGCCAGCTCACGCAAATACAGGGGTTCTACACTGAGCTCTGGGGCCAACGTCCTGACTTTC. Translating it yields CASSRKYRGSTLSSGANVLTF.

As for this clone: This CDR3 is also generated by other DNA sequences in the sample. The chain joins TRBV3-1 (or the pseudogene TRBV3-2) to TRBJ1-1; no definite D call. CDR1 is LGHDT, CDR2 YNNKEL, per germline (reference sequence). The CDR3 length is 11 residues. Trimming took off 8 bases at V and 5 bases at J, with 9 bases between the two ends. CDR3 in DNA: TGTGCCAGCCGGGGAGGGACTGAAGCTTTCTTT. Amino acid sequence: CASRGGTEAFF.

The CDR3 protein is CASRRGGVDSPLHF. In DNA, the CDR3 is TGTGCCAGCAGAAGGGGAGGTGTTGATTCACCCCTCCACTTT. The chain joins TRBV27 to TRBJ1-6, with D tentatively TRBD1 (5 bases). Germline V gene data show CDR1 as MNHEY and CDR2 as SMNVEV (reference sequence). This CDR3 is 14 amino acids long. The V gene lost 6 bases and the J gene lost 8 bases, with 14 bases spanning the gap.